This T cell receptor beta chain derives from a study of beta chain features in type 1 diabetes. The study's findings and limits: TCRB CDR3 length was moderately but significantly reduced in all four CD4+ subsets of Type 1 diabetes patients.

This clone was seen more than once but under ten times. As yet, its antigen is unknown. Sequencing targeted expressed TCRB transcripts, as all isolated RNA had been reverse transcribed. Clones were sequenced by immunoSEQ multiplex PCR, and TCRdb holds only the in-frame ones, with some missing. The sample carries roughly 300,000 clones, 14% recorded once. The length of the CDR3 is 15 residues. Germline values: CDR1 SEHNR, CDR2 FQNEAQ (reference sequence). Unmatched junction bases numbered 5, after V lost 3 bases and J lost 6 bases. Sequenced material: naive CD4+ T cells from blood. The sequence was obtained from a man under 40 with type 1 diabetes. The chain is built from TRBV7-9 and TRBJ2-1, with 10 bases matching TRBD2. In DNA form, the CDR3 reads TGTGCCAGCAGCTTGGGGACTAGCGTTACCAATGAGCAGTTCTTC. Amino acid sequence: CASSLGTSVTNEQFF. The whole variable domain, remainder taken from reference TRBV7-9 and TRBJ2-1, is DTGVSQNPRHKITKRGQNVTFRCDPISEHNRLYWYRQTLGQGPEFLTYFQNEAQLEKSRLLSDRFSAERPKGSFSTLEIQRTEQGDSAMYLCASSLGTSVTNEQFFGPGTRLTVL.